These 14 T cell receptor beta chains were all obtained from the same sample, sequenced in a study of prognosis after radiotherapy for stage I lung cancer. Starting from genomic DNA, TCR beta CDR3 was amplified through two-round multiplex PCR. The first PCR round targeted every TRBV and TRBJ gene with specific primers. TCRdb re-analysed the multiplex PCR reads in MiXCR, keeping a single row per CDR3 protein. The sample has 30,000 or so distinct CDR3 sequences, 25% to 40% seen once. This sample comprised PBMCs, obtained before or after stereotactic body radiation therapy (not recorded which). The receptors here all came from a donor at least 50 years old with non-small cell lung cancer.

This clonotype was found once. The chain employs TRBV6-2 or TRBV6-3 and TRBJ2-7; 10 bases are shared with TRBD2. The V gene end was trimmed by 4 bases and the J gene end by 3 bases; junction bases not matched to a gene: 9. The CDR3 extends over 16 amino acids. Germline V CDR1 and CDR2: MNHEY, SVGEGT. CDR3 protein: CASSFPGTSGVYEQYF. The CDR3 DNA is TGTGCCAGCAGTTTCCCCGGTACTAGCGGGGTCTACGAGCAGTACTTC.

This chain's CDR3 is CASSPPGTLGEQYF. In nucleotides, the CDR3 is TGTGCCAGCAGCCCACCCGGGACGCTAGGGGAGCAGTACTTC. The genes are TRBV5-6 and TRBJ2-7; either TRBD1 or TRBD2 may fit D (5 bases each). The CDR3 sequence is 14 residues long. Germline V lookup: CDR1 SGHDT, CDR2 YYEEEE. V lost 4 bases, J lost 7 bases, and 18 bases lay in between.

This clonotype was picked up many times. The chain couples TRBV20-1 to TRBJ2-7; 8 nucleotides match TRBD1. CDR3 length: 13 amino acids. J lost 5 bases, V lost 7 bases, and 10 bases had no gene match. Germline CDR1 and CDR2: DFQATT and SNEGSKA (reference sequence). The CDR3, as DNA: TGCAGTGTCTCCGGGACAGGTCCCCACGAGCAGTACTTC. This codes for CSVSGTGPHEQYF.

This clonotype has only a few counts. This may stem from a read error, because a much larger clone lies one nucleotide away. The J gene is TRBJ2-1, the V gene TRBV19; TRBD2 aligns across 8 bases. Germline CDR1 LNHDA, CDR2 SQIVND (reference sequence). The CDR3 spans 16 residues. The V gene end was trimmed by 5 bases and the J gene end by 0 bases; junction bases not matched to a gene: 6. For the CDR3, the DNA is TGTGCCAGTAGTGATAGACTAGCGTCCTCCTACAATGAGCAGTTCTTC. Its translation: CASSDRLASSYNEQFF.

This clonotype occurred many times. V gene TRBV7-6 combines with J gene TRBJ2-1, with D unclear. CDR1 is SGHVS and CDR2 is FNYEAQ in the germline V gene. V lost 5 bases, J lost 4 bases, and 18 bases lay in between. The CDR3 contains 16 residues. CDR3 residues: CASSDPLRTLYNEQFF. The CDR3 DNA reads TGTGCCAGCAGCGACCCCCTAAGGACGCTTTACAATGAGCAGTTCTTC.

A note on this clonotype: A read error is the likely source, as a far larger clone sits one nucleotide away. The chain joins TRBV6-2 or TRBV6-3 to TRBJ2-5, with D unresolved. The CDR3 is 12 amino acids. Per germline, CDR1 MNHEY and CDR2 SVGEGT. CDR3 in amino acids: CASSYKMETEYF. CDR3 DNA: TGTGCCAGCAGTTACAAGATGGAGACCGAGTACTTC.

In this sample, this clonotype turned up once. It is likely a read error: a sequence one base away is far more abundant. This rearrangement joins TRBV6-1 to TRBJ2-7, with D perhaps TRBD1 or TRBD2 (7 bases each). CDR1 MNHNS and CDR2 SASEGT come from the germline V gene. The CDR3 contains 13 residues. Trimming removed 9 bases at V and 3 bases at J, with 15 bases between. The CDR3, as DNA: TGTGCCAGGGGGACAGCGGGAATCTACGAGCAGTACTTC. Its protein product is CARGTAGIYEQYF.

This clonotype has just a few counts. A much larger clone sits a single nucleotide away, making a read error possible. V usage is TRBV5-1 and J usage is TRBJ2-1, with no clear D. V dropped 7 bases and J dropped 4 bases, with 18 bases sitting between them. Germline V lookup: CDR1 SGHRS, CDR2 YFSETQ. This CDR3 has 15 residues. CDR3 sequence: CASRLLTAEYNEQFF. CDR3 nucleotide sequence: TGCGCCAGCCGTCTACTGACCGCAGAATACAATGAGCAGTTCTTC.

The table lists this clonotype with many counts. The chain carries TRBV7-9 and TRBJ2-1; TRBD2 matches 13 bases. The J segment lost 7 bases and the V segment lost 4 bases, leaving 16 bases of the junction unmatched. The germline gives CDR1 SEHNR, CDR2 FQNEAQ (reference sequence). This CDR3 contains 19 residues. In nucleotides, the CDR3 is TGTGCCAGCAGCTCCGCGCGCCTTACCGGACTAGCGGGAGTTAATGAGCAGTTCTTC. Protein sequence: CASSSARLTGLAGVNEQFF.

There are many counts of this clonotype. This chain connects TRBV20-1 to TRBJ2-1, with 7 nucleotides matching TRBD2. Per the germline V gene, CDR1 is DFQATT and CDR2 is SNEGSKA (reference sequence). The CDR3 runs to 14 residues. With V trimmed by 3 bases and J by 4 bases, 6 bases remained unmatched. CDR3 amino acids: CSARTSWAYNEQFF. CDR3 sequence (DNA): TGCAGTGCTAGGACTAGCTGGGCTTACAATGAGCAGTTCTTC.

In this sample, this clonotype is medium-sized (0.01 to 0.1%). CDR3 protein: CASSEEPGNYGYTF. CDR3 nucleotide sequence: TGTGCCAGCAGTGAAGAACCGGGTAACTATGGCTACACCTTC. The chain recombines TRBV6-1 with TRBJ1-2; D is unclear. CDR3 length: 14 amino acids. The V end was cut by 1 base, the J end by 1 base, with 7 bases between. Germline assignment: CDR1 MNHNS and CDR2 SASEGT.

The V call is TRBV28, the J call TRBJ2-1; 12 nucleotides line up with TRBD2. The CDR3 sequence is 12 residues long. Germline V lookup: CDR1 MDHEN, CDR2 SYDVKM. Germline trimming cut 9 bases from V and 10 bases from J; bases unmatched to any gene: 4. The CDR3 nucleotides are TGTGCCAGTAGACTAGCGGGAGACGAGCAGTTCTTC. The encoded protein is CASRLAGDEQFF.

The sample holds many counts of this clonotype. The chain combines TRBV24-1 with TRBJ2-1, with TRBD1 matching 8 bases. CDR1 is KGHDR, CDR2 SFDVKD, per germline. Losses at the gene ends were 7 bases for V and 6 bases for J; bases not matched to a gene: 4. This CDR3 spans 13 amino acids. Written as DNA, the CDR3 is TGTGCCACCAGCGTGGACAGGGCCAATGAGCAGTTCTTC. The encoded protein is CATSVDRANEQFF.

This clonotype has ten or more counts. The rearrangement uses TRBV5-1 and TRBJ2-7; no clear D gene. This CDR3 is built from 15 residues. Trimming took 0 bases from V and 2 from J, leaving 12 bases between them. Looked up from germline, CDR1 is SGHRS and CDR2 is YFSETQ. The chain's CDR3 is CASSLDGRHPYEQYF. CDR3 DNA: TGCGCCAGCAGCTTGGACGGGCGTCACCCCTACGAGCAGTACTTC.